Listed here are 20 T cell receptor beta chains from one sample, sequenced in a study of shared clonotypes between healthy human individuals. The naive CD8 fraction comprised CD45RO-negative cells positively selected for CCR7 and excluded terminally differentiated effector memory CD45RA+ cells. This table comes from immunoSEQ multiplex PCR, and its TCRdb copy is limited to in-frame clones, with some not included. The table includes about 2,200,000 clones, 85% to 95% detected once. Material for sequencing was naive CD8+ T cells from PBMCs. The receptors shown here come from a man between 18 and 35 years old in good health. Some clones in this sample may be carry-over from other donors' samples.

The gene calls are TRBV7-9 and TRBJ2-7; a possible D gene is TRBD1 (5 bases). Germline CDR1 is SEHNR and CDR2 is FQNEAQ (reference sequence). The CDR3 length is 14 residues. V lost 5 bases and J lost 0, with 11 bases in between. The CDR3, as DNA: TGTGCCAGCAGCGACAACAGGAACTCCTACGAGCAGTACTTC. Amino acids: CASSDNRNSYEQYF.

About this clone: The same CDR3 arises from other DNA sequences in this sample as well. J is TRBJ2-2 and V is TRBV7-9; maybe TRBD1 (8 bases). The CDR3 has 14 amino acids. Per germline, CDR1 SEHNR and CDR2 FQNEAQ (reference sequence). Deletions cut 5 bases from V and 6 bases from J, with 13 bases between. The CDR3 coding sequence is TGTGCCAGCAGCCCCACAGGGGGGGCCGGGGAGCTGTTTTTT. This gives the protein CASSPTGGAGELFF.

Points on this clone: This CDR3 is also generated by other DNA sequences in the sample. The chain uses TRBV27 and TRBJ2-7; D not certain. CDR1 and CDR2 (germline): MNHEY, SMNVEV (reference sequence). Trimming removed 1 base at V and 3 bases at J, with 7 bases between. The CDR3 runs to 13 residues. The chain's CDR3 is CASSLLGDYEQYF. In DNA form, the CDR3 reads TGTGCCAGCAGTTTATTGGGCGACTACGAGCAGTACTTC.

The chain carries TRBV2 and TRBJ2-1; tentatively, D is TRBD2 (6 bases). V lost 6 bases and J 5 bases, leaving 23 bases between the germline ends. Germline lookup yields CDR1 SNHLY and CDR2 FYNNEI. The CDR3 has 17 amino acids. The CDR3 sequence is CASRNPSSGPRDNEQFF. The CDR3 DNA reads TGTGCCAGCAGAAACCCCAGCAGCGGGCCGCGAGACAATGAGCAGTTCTTC.

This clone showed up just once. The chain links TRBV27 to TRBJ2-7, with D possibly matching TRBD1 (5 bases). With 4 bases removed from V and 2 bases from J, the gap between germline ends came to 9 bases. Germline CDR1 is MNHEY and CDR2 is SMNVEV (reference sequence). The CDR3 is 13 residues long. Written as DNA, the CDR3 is TGTGCCAGCAGTTGGACACCGACCTACGAGCAGTACTTC. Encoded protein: CASSWTPTYEQYF.

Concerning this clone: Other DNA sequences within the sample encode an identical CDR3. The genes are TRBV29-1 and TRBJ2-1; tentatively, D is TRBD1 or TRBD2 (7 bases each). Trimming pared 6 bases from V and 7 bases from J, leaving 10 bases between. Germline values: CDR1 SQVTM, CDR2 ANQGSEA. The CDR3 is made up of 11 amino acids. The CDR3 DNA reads TGCAGCGTCAGGGGGGGGAATGAGCAGTTCTTC. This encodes CSVRGGNEQFF.

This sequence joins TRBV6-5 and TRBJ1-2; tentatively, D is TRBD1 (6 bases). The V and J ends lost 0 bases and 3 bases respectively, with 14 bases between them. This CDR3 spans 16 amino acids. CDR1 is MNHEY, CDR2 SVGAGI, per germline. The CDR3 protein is CASSYSKPSGDYGYTF. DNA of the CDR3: TGTGCCAGCAGTTACTCGAAACCCTCAGGGGACTATGGCTACACCTTC.

CDR3 nucleotides: TGTGCCATCCAAGAGGGGACAGCTGGATCCTACGAGCAGTACTTC. Translating it yields CAIQEGTAGSYEQYF. The rearrangement joins TRBV6-1 to TRBJ2-7, with 7 nucleotides matching TRBD1. The CDR3 is made up of 15 amino acids. Trimming cost V 10 bases and J 1 base; bases outside gene matches: 13. Germline CDR1 reads MNHNS; CDR2 reads SASEGT.

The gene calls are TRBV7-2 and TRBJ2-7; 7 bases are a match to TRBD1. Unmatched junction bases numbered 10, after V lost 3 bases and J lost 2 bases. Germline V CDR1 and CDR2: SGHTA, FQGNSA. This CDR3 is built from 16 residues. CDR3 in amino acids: CASSFLPGTVAYEQYF. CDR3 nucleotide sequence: TGTGCCAGCAGCTTTTTACCCGGGACAGTGGCCTACGAGCAGTACTTC.

CDR3 nucleotide sequence: TGCGCCAGCAGCCCCAACAGGGATTTTGTCAGCTACACCTTC. It yields the protein CASSPNRDFVSYTF. The rearrangement uses TRBV5-1 and TRBJ1-2, with D possibly TRBD1 on 6 matching bases. Trimming cost V 4 bases and J 9 bases, with 19 bases left between them. Germline CDR1 reads SGHRS; CDR2 reads YFSETQ. CDR3 length: 14 amino acids.

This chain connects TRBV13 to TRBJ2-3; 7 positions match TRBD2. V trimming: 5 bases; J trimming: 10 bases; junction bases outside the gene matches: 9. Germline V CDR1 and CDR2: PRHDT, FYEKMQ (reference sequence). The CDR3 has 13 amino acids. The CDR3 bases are TGTGCCAGCAGCCCCGGGGCGGGAGTTGCGCAGTATTTT. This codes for CASSPGAGVAQYF.

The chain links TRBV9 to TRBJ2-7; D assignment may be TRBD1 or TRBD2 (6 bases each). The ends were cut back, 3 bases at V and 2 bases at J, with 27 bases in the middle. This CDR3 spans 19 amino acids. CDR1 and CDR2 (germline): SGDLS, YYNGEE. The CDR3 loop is CASSGGGGGGTIPPYEQYF. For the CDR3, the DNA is TGTGCCAGCAGCGGAGGAGGGGGAGGCGGGACAATCCCCCCCTACGAGCAGTACTTC.

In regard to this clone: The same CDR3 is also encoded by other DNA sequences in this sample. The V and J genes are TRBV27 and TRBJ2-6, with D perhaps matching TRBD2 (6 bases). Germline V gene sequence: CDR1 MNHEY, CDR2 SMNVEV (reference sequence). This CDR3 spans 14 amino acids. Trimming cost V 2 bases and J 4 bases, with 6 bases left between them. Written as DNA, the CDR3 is TGTGCCAGCAGTTTAGGGAGGGGGGCCAACGTCCTGACTTTC. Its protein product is CASSLGRGANVLTF.

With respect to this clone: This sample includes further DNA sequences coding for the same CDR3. CDR3 sequence: CASSFRYSNQPQHF. The CDR3 DNA reads TGTGCCAGCAGTTTCCGGTATAGCAATCAGCCCCAGCATTTT. J is TRBJ1-5 and V is TRBV28; no clear D. Trimming took 3 bases from V and 0 from J, leaving 6 bases between them. The germline V gene encodes CDR1 MDHEN and CDR2 SYDVKM. CDR3 size: 14 residues.

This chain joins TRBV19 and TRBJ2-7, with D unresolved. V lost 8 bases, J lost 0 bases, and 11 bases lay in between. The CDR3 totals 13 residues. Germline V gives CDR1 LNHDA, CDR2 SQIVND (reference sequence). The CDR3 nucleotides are TGTGCCAGTGGCCCCGGCTACTCCTACGAGCAGTACTTC. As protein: CASGPGYSYEQYF.

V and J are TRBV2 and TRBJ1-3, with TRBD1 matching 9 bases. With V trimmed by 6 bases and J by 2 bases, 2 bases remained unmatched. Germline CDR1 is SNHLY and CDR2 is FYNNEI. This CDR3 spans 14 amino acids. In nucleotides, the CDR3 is TGTGCCAGCAGACAGGGGGCGCCTGGAAACACCATATATTTT. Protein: CASRQGAPGNTIYF.

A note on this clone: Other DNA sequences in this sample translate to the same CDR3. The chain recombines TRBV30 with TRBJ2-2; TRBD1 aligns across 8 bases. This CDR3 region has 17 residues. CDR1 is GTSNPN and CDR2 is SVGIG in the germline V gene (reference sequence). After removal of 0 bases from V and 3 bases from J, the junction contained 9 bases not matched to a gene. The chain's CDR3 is CAWSVPGQGGYTGELFF. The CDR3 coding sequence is TGTGCCTGGAGTGTCCCCGGACAGGGCGGATACACCGGGGAGCTGTTTTTT. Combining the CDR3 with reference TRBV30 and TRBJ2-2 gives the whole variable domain SQTIHQWPATLVQPVGSPLSLECTVEGTSNPNLYWYRQAAGRGLQLLFYSVGIGQISSEVPQNLSASRPQDRQFILSSKKLLLSDSGFYLCAWSVPGQGGYTGELFFGEGSRLTVL.

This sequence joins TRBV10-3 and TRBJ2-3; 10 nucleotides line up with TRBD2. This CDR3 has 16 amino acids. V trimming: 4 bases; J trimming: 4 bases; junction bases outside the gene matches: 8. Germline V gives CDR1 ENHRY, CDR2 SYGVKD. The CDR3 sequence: CAISGTLAGVPDTQYF. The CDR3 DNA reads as TGTGCCATCAGTGGGACTCTAGCGGGAGTCCCAGATACGCAGTATTTT.

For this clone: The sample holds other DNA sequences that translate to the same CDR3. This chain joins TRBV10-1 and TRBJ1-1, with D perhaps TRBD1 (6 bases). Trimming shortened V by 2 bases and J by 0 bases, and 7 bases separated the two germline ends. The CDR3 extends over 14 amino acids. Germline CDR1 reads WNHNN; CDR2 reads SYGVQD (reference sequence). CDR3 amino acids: CASSETGMNTEAFF. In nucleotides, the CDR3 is TGCGCCAGCAGTGAGACAGGGATGAACACTGAAGCTTTCTTT.

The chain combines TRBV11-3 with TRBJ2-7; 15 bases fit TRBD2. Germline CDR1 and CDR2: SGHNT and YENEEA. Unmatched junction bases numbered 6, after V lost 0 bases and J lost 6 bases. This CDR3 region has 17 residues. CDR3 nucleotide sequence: TGTGCCAGCAGCTTAGATCCCGGACTAGCGGGAGGGCCCGAGCAGTACTTC. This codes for CASSLDPGLAGGPEQYF.